Listed below are T cell receptor beta chains from one sample, sequenced in a study of T cell changes during pregnancy in multiple sclerosis. This table comes from immunoSEQ multiplex PCR, and its TCRdb copy is limited to in-frame clones, with some not included. The table has tens of thousands of clones, 92% seen once; the top ten hold about 2.5%. The input for sequencing was peripheral blood, taken in the third trimester of pregnancy. The receptors here all came from a female donor in good health, enrolled as a control in a pregnancy study. Each CDR3 is given with its conserved first and last residue. The order of the fields is J gene, V gene, CDR3 protein.

>TRBJ2-6|TRBV9
CASSPFSGANVLTF
>TRBJ2-7|TRBV2
CASTGLAGDEQYF
>TRBJ2-7|TRBV13
CASSLEGLAVREQYF
>TRBJ1-6|TRBV10-3
CAIKDSPYNSPLHF
>TRBJ2-7|TRBV6-5
CASNPPGGGLQEQYF
>TRBJ2-7|TRBV5-1
CASSRGGAAYEQYF
>TRBJ2-2|TRBV5-1
CASSFRTSGTGELFF
>TRBJ1-1|TRBV28
CATKLQGTTEAFF
>TRBJ1-2|TRBV28
CASTTPGGYGYTF
>TRBJ1-1|TRBV28
CASMKGGDTEAFF
>TRBJ1-4|TRBV5-4
CASSEGQVNEKLFF
>TRBJ2-3|TRBV4-3
CASSQAGLAGDTQYF
>TRBJ2-2|TRBV5-4
CASSSGQGFTGELFF
>TRBJ2-2|TRBV4-2
CASSQDRGVRTGELFF
>TRBJ2-1|TRBV7-8
CASSSLAGESDEQFF
>TRBJ1-3|TRBV27
CASSPLTGGSGNTIYF
>TRBJ2-7|TRBV7-2
CASSFGSGTSVIYEQYF
>TRBJ1-5|TRBV4-1
CASSQGQGGNQPQHF
>TRBJ2-5|TRBV27
CASSFEANQETQYF
>TRBJ1-4|TRBV5-1
CASSLQGSGTTNEKLFF
>TRBJ1-4|TRBV7-9
CASSLTDTLGEKLFF
>TRBJ1-5|TRBV30
CAWSAGNQPQHF
>TRBJ2-2|TRBV5-6
CASSRTGSGTGELFF
>TRBJ2-1|TRBV9
CASSVVGGRDNEQFF
>TRBJ2-7|TRBV19
CASSISAGVTYEQYF
>TRBJ1-6|TRBV18
CASSPGTGGSPLHF
>TRBJ2-3|TRBV7-8
CASSGPQVSTDTQYF
>TRBJ1-3|TRBV11-3
CASSLALGNTIYF
>TRBJ2-7|TRBV10-3
CAISRGREQYF
>TRBJ1-5|TRBV28
CASSNGQGWQPQHF
>TRBJ2-5|TRBV9
CASSTGLAGELGTQYF
>TRBJ1-5|TRBV10-3
CAISEAYEGQPQHF
>TRBJ1-1|TRBV4-1
CASSQGTGAEAFF
>TRBJ1-1|TRBV25-1
CASSESWGGTEAFF
>TRBJ2-1|TRBV6-5
CASSYSGLISYNEQFF
>TRBJ2-5|TRBV20-1
CSARVRETQYF
>TRBJ1-1|TRBV19
CASRTYYRESLNTEAFF
>TRBJ2-1|TRBV6-6
CASSQDRVGQFF
>TRBJ2-1|TRBV7-7
CASSSGQSAYNEQFF
>TRBJ1-4|TRBV25-1
CASSDFEKLFF
>TRBJ2-7|TRBV7-8
CASSLDRSSSYEQYF
>TRBJ2-7|TRBV19
CASSSGAEQYF
>TRBJ1-2|TRBV7-9
CASRHEGDGYTF
>TRBJ2-1|TRBV4-1
CASSQPSGGYNEQFF
>TRBJ2-6|TRBV19
CASLQQGLTSGANVLTF
>TRBJ2-7|TRBV5-6
CASSFLYQGSYEQYF
>TRBJ1-2|TRBV6-5
CASSPQTGYVGYTF
>TRBJ1-5|TRBV5-1
CASSWGQGDNQPQHF
>TRBJ1-1|TRBV7-9
CASSSAGVGAFF